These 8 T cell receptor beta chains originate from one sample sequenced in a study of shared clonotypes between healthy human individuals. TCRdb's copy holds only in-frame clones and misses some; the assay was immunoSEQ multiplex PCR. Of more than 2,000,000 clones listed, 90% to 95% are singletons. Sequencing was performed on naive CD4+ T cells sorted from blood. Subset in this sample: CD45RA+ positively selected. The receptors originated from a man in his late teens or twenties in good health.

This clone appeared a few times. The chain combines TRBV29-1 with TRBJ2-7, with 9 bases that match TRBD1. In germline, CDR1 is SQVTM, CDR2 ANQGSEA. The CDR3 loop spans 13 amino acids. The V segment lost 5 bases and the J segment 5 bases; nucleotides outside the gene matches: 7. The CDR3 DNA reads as TGCAGCGTTCCGGGACAGGGACAGAACGAGCAGTACTTC. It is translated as CSVPGQGQNEQYF.

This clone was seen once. CDR3 amino acids: CASMGQPNTEAFF. CDR3 DNA: TGTGCCAGCATGGGGCAGCCGAACACTGAAGCTTTCTTT. The rearrangement uses TRBV6-1 and TRBJ1-1; tentative D call: TRBD1 (5 bases). Germline V lookup: CDR1 MNHNS, CDR2 SASEGT. The CDR3 extends over 13 amino acids. Trimming left V 7 bases short and J 1 base short, with 10 bases between.

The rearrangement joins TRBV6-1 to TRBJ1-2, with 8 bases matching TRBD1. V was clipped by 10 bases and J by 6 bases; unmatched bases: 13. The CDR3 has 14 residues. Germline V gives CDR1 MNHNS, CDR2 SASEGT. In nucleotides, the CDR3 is TGTGCCACCATAGACAGGGGTCGATTACATGGCTACACCTTC. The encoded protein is CATIDRGRLHGYTF.

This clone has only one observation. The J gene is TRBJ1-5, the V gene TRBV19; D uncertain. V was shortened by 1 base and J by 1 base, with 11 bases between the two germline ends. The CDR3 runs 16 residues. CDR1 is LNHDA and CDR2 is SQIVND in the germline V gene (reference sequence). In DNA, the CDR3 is TGTGCCAGTAGTATAGGGGCGGCTGTAAGCAATCAGCCCCAGCATTTT. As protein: CASSIGAAVSNQPQHF.

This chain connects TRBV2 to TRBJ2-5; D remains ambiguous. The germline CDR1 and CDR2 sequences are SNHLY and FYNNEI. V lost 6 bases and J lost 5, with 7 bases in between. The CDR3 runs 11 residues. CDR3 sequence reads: CASSPWETQYF. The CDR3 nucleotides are TGTGCCAGCAGCCCCTGGGAGACCCAGTACTTC.

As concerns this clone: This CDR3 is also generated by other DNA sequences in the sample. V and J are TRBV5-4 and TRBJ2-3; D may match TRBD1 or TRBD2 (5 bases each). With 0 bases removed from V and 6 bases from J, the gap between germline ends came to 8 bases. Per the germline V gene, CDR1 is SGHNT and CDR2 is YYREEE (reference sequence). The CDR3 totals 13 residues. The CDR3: CASSLAGTDTQYF. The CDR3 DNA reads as TGTGCCAGCAGCTTGGCGGGGACGGATACGCAGTATTTT.

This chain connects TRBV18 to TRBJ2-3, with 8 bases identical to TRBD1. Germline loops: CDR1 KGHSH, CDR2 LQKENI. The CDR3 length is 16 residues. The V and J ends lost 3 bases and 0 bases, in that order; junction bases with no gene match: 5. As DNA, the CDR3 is TGTGCCAGCTCACCGGAGACAGGGGAAAGCACAGATACGCAGTATTTT. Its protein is CASSPETGESTDTQYF.

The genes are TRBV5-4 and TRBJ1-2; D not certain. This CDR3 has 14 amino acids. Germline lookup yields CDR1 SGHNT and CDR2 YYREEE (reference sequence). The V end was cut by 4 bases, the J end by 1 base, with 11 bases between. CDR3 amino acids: CASSPGGNNYGYTF. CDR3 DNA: TGTGCCAGCAGCCCCGGCGGTAATAACTATGGCTACACCTTC. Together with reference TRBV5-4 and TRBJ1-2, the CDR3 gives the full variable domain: ETGVTQSPTHLIKTRGQQVTLRCSSQSGHNTVSWYQQALGQGPQFIFQYYREEENGRGNFPPRFSGLQFPNYSSELNVNALELDDSALYLCASSPGGNNYGYTFGSGTRLTVV.